Below, 18 T cell receptor beta chains from the same sample are listed, as sequenced in a study of technical replicates of blood from a handful of donors. Clones were sequenced by immunoSEQ multiplex PCR, and TCRdb holds only the in-frame ones, with some missing. This sample yields 95,000 to 100,000 clones, of which roughly 95% are seen a single time; 0.2% to 0.25% belongs to the top ten. Material for sequencing was T cells isolated from PBMCs. These receptors were collected from a human donor in good health.

The chain uses TRBV5-5 and TRBJ2-7, with 14 bases identical to TRBD2. This CDR3 contains 17 residues. Germline CDR1 and CDR2: SGHKS and YYEKEE (reference sequence). V was clipped by 6 bases and J by 0 bases; unmatched bases: 8. CDR3 region: CASTGTSGSRSSYEQYF. The CDR3 coding sequence is TGTGCCAGCACCGGGACTAGCGGGAGTCGAAGCTCCTACGAGCAGTACTTC.

CDR3 DNA sequence: TGCGCCAGCAGCCAAGTTGCGGCGGGAGAAACCTACAATGAGCAGTTCTTC. Its protein is CASSQVAAGETYNEQFF. The chain recombines TRBV4-1 with TRBJ2-1, with 7 bases aligning to TRBD2. The trim removed 1 base at V and 2 bases at J, leaving 8 bases unmatched. Germline-derived CDR1 and CDR2 are MGHRA and YSYEKL. This CDR3 contains 17 residues.

The V gene is TRBV13, the J gene TRBJ1-1; D is ambiguous. Trimming pared 5 bases from V and 5 bases from J, leaving 15 bases between. The CDR3 has 14 residues. Germline V gene data show CDR1 as PRHDT and CDR2 as FYEKMQ (reference sequence). The CDR3 region is CASSLYDGRTEAFF. The CDR3 DNA reads as TGTGCCAGCAGCCTTTATGACGGGAGAACTGAAGCTTTCTTT.

The chain employs TRBV6-4 and TRBJ1-5, with 9 bases matching TRBD1. After removal of 5 bases from V and 9 bases from J, the junction contained 17 bases not matched to a gene. CDR1 is MRHNA and CDR2 is SNTAGT in the germline V gene. This CDR3 spans 17 amino acids. The CDR3 coding sequence is TGTGCCAGCAGTACAGAAGGGTCCACAGGGGGCGTACTGCCCCAGCATTTT. It is translated as CASSTEGSTGGVLPQHF.

This clone is a singleton in its sample. The V and J genes are TRBV28 and TRBJ1-1; 7 bases map to TRBD1. This CDR3 spans 13 amino acids. V shed 7 bases and J 6 bases; nucleotides not matched to a gene: 8. In germline, CDR1 is MDHEN, CDR2 SYDVKM. CDR3 sequence reads: CASTQTGASEAFF. Written as DNA, the CDR3 is TGTGCCAGCACCCAAACAGGGGCATCTGAAGCTTTCTTT.

The V gene is TRBV7-9, the J gene TRBJ2-7, with D possibly being TRBD1 (5 bases). V shed 1 base and J shed 3 bases, with 10 bases lying between them. The CDR3 sequence is 14 residues long. The germline V gene encodes CDR1 SEHNR and CDR2 FQNEAQ (reference sequence). CDR3 DNA: TGTGCCAGCAGCTTAGGTGCGACAGTCTACGAGCAGTACTTC. Translation: CASSLGATVYEQYF.

V gene TRBV11-2 combines with J gene TRBJ2-3, with 7 bases aligning to TRBD1. This CDR3 comprises 16 residues. V lost 6 bases, J lost 2 bases, and 11 bases stayed unmatched. CDR1 is SGHAT, CDR2 FQNNGV, per germline. The CDR3: CASRSDRAPFTDTQYF. CDR3 bases: TGTGCCAGCAGGTCTGACAGGGCACCTTTCACAGATACGCAGTATTTT.

The V gene is TRBV7-6, the J gene TRBJ2-7; 14 bases map to TRBD2. This CDR3 has 20 residues. Germline CDR1 is SGHVS and CDR2 is FNYEAQ. The V segment lost 3 bases and the J segment 3 bases; nucleotides outside the gene matches: 16. CDR3 residues: CASSFRGLRLAGGQRYEQYF. CDR3 coding DNA: TGTGCCAGCAGCTTTAGAGGGCTAAGACTAGCGGGGGGGCAACGCTACGAGCAGTACTTC.

This clone was seen more than once but under ten times. The chain uses TRBV7-9 and TRBJ1-5; 10 positions match TRBD1. The CDR3 has 14 amino acids. CDR1 is SEHNR, CDR2 FQNEAQ, per germline (reference sequence). V gave up 4 bases and J gave up 5 bases; unmatched junction bases: 2. The CDR3 DNA sequence: TGTGCCAGCAGCTCTGACAGGGGGCATCAGCCCCAGCATTTT. Encoded protein: CASSSDRGHQPQHF.

This chain connects TRBV7-9 to TRBJ1-1; the D gene is possibly TRBD1 (5 bases). Trimming took 8 bases from V and 1 from J, leaving 8 bases between them. Germline V gene sequence: CDR1 SEHNR, CDR2 FQNEAQ (reference sequence). This CDR3 comprises 12 residues. CDR3 protein: CASGGGNTEAFF. CDR3 bases: TGTGCCAGCGGGGGAGGGAACACTGAAGCTTTCTTT.

This chain uses TRBV11-3 with TRBJ1-2; D not resolved. Per the germline V gene, CDR1 is SGHNT and CDR2 is YENEEA. Trimming cost V 1 base and J 6 bases, with 12 bases left between them. This CDR3 has 14 amino acids. CDR3: CASSLATVENGYTF. The CDR3 DNA is TGTGCCAGCAGCTTAGCAACAGTTGAAAATGGCTACACCTTC.

This chain links TRBV5-8 with TRBJ1-4, with a tentative D call TRBD1 (5 bases). Germline V CDR1 and CDR2: SGHTS, YDEGEE. The CDR3 covers 15 residues. Deletions cut 3 bases from V and 7 bases from J, with 16 bases between. Here the CDR3 reads CASSSRGYAGEKLFF. In nucleotides, the CDR3 is TGTGCCAGCAGCTCGCGGGGGTACGCGGGTGAAAAACTGTTTTTT.

The J gene is TRBJ2-7, the V gene TRBV5-1; D may be TRBD2 (5 bases). Trimming removed 5 bases at V and 0 bases at J, with 15 bases between. The CDR3 is 15 residues long. CDR1 is SGHRS and CDR2 is YFSETQ in the germline V gene. Written as DNA, the CDR3 is TGCGCCAGCAGATACGCTACACGGGACTCCTACGAGCAGTACTTC. The encoded protein is CASRYATRDSYEQYF.

The chain has TRBV6-5 and TRBJ2-7; the D gene is possibly TRBD1 (6 bases). V was shortened by 10 bases and J by 0 bases, with 19 bases between the two germline ends. CDR3 length: 15 amino acids. Germline values: CDR1 MNHEY, CDR2 SVGAGI. CDR3 DNA sequence: TGTGCCACGGGCCGTAAGGCGACAGGCTCCTACGAGCAGTACTTC. Protein product: CATGRKATGSYEQYF.

The chain is built from TRBV27 and TRBJ1-3, with D possibly TRBD1 on 6 matching bases. CDR1 and CDR2 from the germline V gene are MNHEY and SMNVEV (reference sequence). Trimming pared 6 bases from V and 4 bases from J, leaving 13 bases between. This CDR3 region has 14 residues. The chain's CDR3 is CASSRSGTGNTIYF. DNA for the CDR3: TGTGCCAGCAGCCGTTCGGGGACAGGAAACACCATATATTTT.

The V call is TRBV4-1, the J call TRBJ2-7; the match to TRBD1 covers 9 bases. The CDR3 runs to 16 residues. The V gene's germline CDR1 is MGHRA and CDR2 YSYEKL. With 0 bases clipped from V and 6 bases from J, the junction kept 9 bases outside the gene matches. The CDR3 reads CASSQDTGQGFLEQYF. DNA for the CDR3: TGCGCCAGCAGCCAAGATACGGGACAGGGATTTCTCGAGCAGTACTTC.

CDR3 residues: CASSSRTDYSYEQYF. CDR3 nucleotides: TGTGCCAGCAGCTCTCGGACAGACTACTCCTACGAGCAGTACTTC. This chain links TRBV7-6 with TRBJ2-7, with D perhaps TRBD1 (6 bases). Trimming left V 4 bases short and J 0 bases short, with 13 bases between. The CDR3 length is 15 residues. Germline V CDR1 and CDR2: SGHVS, FNYEAQ.

The CDR3 sequence is CASSQDPGEEQYF. The CDR3, as DNA: TGTGCCAGCAGCCAAGATCCGGGGGAAGAGCAGTACTTC. The J gene is TRBJ2-7, the V gene TRBV4-2; TRBD2 might be the D (6 bases). V was clipped by 0 bases and J by 7 bases, with 10 bases between them. Germline CDR1 is LGHNA and CDR2 is YNFKEQ. CDR3 length: 13 amino acids.